This T cell receptor (beta chain) was captured in a study of identical twins. The study, taken as a whole, reports: Models underestimated out-of-frame TCR alpha sharing in monozygotic twins.

This clonotype was observed at least ten times. The antigen is undetermined. CDR3 length: 20 amino acids. V gave up 0 bases and J gave up 0 bases, with 21 bases separating them. Germline assignment: CDR1 LNHNV and CDR2 YYDKDF (reference sequence). Only healthy Caucasians were enrolled as donors. TCRdb passed the 5' RACE reads through MiXCR, listing each CDR3 protein once. The top ten clones hold 7.2% of a sample with some 300,000 distinct CDR3 sequences, approximately 13% of them seen once. These records were also assigned to another study, of yellow fever vaccine responses in identical twins. From that report: Reportedly, twins showed a vaccine T cell response that looked partly convergent and partly personalized.

The specimen sequenced was CD8+ T cells sorted from blood. This clonotype was sampled from a woman between 18 and 29 years old in good health. The rearrangement joins TRBV15 to TRBJ1-5; D gene unclear. Here the CDR3 DNA reads TGTGCCACCAGCAGAGATTTCTTCGGCTTAGATGAGAATAGCAATCAGCCCCAGCATTTT. Amino acid sequence: CATSRDFFGLDENSNQPQHF.